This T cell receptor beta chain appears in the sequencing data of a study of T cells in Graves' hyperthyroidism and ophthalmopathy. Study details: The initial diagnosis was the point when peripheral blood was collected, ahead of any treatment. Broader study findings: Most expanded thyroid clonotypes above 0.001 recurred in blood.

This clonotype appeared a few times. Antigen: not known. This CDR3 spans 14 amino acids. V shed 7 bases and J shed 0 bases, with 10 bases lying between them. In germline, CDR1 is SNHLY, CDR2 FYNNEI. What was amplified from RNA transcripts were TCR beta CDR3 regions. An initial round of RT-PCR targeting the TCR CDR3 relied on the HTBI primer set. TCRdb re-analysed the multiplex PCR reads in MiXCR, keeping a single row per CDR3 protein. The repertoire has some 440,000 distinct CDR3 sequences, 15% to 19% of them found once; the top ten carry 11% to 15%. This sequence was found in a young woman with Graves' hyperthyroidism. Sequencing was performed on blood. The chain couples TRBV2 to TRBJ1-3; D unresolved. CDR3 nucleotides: TGTGCCAGCATGGACGGAGCCTCTGGAAACACCATATATTTT. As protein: CASMDGASGNTIYF.